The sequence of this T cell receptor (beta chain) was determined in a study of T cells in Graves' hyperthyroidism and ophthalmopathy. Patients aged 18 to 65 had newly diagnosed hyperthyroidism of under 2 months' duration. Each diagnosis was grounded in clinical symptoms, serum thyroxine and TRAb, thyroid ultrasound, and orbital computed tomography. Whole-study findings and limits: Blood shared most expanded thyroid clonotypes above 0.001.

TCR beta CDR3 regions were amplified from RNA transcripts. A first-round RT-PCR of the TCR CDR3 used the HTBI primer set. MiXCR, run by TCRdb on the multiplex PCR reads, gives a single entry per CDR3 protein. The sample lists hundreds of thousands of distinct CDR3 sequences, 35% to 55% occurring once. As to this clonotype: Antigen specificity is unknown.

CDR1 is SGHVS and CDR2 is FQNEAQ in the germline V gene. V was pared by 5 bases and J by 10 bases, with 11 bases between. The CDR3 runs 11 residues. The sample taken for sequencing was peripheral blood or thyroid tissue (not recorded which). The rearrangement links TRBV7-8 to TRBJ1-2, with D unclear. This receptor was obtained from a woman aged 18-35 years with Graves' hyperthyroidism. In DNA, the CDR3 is TGTGCCAGCAGCCAACTCACAGACTACACCTTC. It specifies CASSQLTDYTF.